This record looks at one TCR beta chain sequence and its context. The antigen remains undetermined. Amplification used 60 Vbeta primers and 13 Jbeta primers. Using immunoSEQ multiplex PCR, the repertoire was profiled, and TCRdb retains in-frame clones only, with some absent. The data contain 150,000 to 200,000 clones, about two thirds of them singletons. CDR1 is MNHNS and CDR2 is SASEGT in the germline V gene. The CDR3 extends over 13 amino acids. V lost 0 bases and J 3 bases, leaving 6 bases between the germline ends. The data belong to a study of cytomegalovirus exposure and HLA in healthy donors. Study-wide findings and caveats: CMV antigen specificity was confirmed in vitro for a few CMV-associated chains.

Sample: PBMCs. V usage is TRBV6-1 and J usage is TRBJ2-7; possible D gene TRBD2, 5 bases. The clonotype originates from a man aged 25-45 years in good health and CMV-seropositive. Here the CDR3 DNA reads TGTGCCAGCAGTGAAGCCGGGAACTACGAGCAGTACTTC. It specifies CASSEAGNYEQYF.